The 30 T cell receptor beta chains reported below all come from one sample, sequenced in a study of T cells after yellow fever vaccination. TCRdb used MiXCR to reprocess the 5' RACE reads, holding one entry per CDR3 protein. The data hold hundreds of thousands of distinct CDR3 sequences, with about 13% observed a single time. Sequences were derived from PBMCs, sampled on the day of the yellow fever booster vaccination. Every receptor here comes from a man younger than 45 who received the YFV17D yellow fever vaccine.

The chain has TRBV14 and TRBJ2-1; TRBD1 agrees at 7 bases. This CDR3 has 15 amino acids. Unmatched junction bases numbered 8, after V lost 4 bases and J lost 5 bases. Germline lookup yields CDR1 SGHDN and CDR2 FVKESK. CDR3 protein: CASSPPGTDNNEQFF. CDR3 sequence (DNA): TGTGCCAGCAGCCCGCCGGGGACAGATAACAATGAGCAGTTCTTC.

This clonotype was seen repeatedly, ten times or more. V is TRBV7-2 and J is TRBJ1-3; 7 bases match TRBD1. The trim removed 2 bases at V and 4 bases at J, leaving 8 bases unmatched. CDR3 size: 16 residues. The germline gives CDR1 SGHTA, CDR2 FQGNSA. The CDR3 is CASSLYGTEGGNTIYF. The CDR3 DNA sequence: TGTGCCAGCAGCTTATATGGGACAGAGGGAGGAAACACCATATATTTT.

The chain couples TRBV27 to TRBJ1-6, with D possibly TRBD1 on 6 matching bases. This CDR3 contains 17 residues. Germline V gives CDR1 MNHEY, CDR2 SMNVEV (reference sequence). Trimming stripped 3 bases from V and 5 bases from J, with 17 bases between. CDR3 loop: CASSFDSRGPDNSPLHF. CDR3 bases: TGTGCCAGCAGTTTCGACTCCAGGGGCCCGGATAATTCACCCCTCCACTTT.

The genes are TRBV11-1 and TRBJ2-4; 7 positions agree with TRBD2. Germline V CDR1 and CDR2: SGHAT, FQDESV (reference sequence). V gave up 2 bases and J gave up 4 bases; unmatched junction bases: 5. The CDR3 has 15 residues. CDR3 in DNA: TGTGCCAGCAGCTTACTCATCGGGAGGAAAAACATTCAGTACTTC. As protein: CASSLLIGRKNIQYF.

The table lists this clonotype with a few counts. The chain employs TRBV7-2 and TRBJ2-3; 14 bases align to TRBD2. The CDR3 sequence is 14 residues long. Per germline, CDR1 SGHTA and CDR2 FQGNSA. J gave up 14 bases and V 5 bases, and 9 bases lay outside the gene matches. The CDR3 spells CASSQFGTSGSLYF. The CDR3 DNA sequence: TGTGCCAGCAGCCAGTTTGGGACTAGCGGGAGTTTGTATTTT.

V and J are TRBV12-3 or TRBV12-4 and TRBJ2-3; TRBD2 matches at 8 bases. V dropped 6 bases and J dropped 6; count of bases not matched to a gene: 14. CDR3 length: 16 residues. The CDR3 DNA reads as TGTGCCAGCAGCGGATCTAAAGTTAGCGGGAATGATACGCAGTATTTT. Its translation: CASSGSKVSGNDTQYF.

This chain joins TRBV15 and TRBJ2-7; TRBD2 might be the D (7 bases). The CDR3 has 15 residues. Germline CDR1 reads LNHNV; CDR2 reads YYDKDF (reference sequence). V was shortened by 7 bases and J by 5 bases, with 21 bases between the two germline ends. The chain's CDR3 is CATTPSEGDYDEQYF. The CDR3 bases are TGTGCCACCACCCCCTCGGAGGGGGACTACGACGAGCAGTACTTC.

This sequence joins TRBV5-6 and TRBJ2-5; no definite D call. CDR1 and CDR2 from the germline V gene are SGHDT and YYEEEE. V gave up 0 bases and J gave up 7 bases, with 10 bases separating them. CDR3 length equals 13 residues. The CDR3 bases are TGTGCCAGCAGCTTGGTGGCAGTCGGGACCCAGTACTTC. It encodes CASSLVAVGTQYF.

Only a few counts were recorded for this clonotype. The CDR3 reads CASSLLAEQDTQYF. CDR3 in DNA: TGCGCCAGCAGCTTACTAGCGGAACAAGATACGCAGTATTTT. The chain employs TRBV5-1 and TRBJ2-3; 8 positions match TRBD2. Looked up from germline, CDR1 is SGHRS and CDR2 is YFSETQ. V was clipped by 2 bases and J by 5 bases; unmatched bases: 4. The CDR3 contains 14 residues.

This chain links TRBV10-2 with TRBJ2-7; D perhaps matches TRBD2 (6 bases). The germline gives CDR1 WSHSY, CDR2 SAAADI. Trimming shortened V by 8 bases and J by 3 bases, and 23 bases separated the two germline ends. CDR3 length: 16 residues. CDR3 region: CASGQLVPGLNYEQYF. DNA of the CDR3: TGCGCCAGCGGGCAACTAGTACCGGGACTTAACTACGAGCAGTACTTC.

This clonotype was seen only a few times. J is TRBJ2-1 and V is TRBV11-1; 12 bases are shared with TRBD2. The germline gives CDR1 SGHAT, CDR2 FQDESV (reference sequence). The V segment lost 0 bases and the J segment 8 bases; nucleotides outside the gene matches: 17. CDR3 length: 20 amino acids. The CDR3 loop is CASSLALTSGSWAPIYEQFF. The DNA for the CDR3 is TGTGCCAGCAGCTTAGCTTTGACTAGCGGGAGCTGGGCACCCATTTATGAGCAGTTCTTC.

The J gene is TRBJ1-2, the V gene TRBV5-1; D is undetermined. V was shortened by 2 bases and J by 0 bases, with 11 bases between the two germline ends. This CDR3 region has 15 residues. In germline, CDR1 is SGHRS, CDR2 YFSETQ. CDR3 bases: TGCGCCAGCAGCTTTCTTGGGTACTCTAACTATGGCTACACCTTC. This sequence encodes CASSFLGYSNYGYTF.

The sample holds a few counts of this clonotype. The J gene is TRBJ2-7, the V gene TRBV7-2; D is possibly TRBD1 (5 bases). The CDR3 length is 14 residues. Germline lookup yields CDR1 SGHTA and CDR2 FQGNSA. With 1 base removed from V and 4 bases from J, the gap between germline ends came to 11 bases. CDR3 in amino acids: CASSLVKGLYEQYF. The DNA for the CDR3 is TGTGCCAGCAGCTTAGTAAAGGGGCTGTACGAGCAGTACTTC.

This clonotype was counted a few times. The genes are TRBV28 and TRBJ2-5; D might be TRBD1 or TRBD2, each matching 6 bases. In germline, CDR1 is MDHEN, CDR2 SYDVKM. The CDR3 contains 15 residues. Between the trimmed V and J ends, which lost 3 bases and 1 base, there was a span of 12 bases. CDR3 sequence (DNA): TGTGCCAGCAGTTTGTCCAGGGGAGGCCAAGAGACCCAGTACTTC. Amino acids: CASSLSRGGQETQYF.

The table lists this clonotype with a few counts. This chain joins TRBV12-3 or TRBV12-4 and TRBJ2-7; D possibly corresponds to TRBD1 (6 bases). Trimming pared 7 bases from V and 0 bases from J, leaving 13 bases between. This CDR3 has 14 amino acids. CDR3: CASTKGVSSYEQYF. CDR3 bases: TGTGCCAGCACTAAGGGGGTGAGCTCCTACGAGCAGTACTTC.

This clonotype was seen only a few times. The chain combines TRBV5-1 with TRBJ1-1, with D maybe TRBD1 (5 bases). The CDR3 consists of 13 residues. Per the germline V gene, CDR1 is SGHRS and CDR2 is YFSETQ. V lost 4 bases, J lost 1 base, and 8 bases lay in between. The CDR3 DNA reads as TGCGCCAGCAGCATCGACAGGAACACTGAAGCTTTCTTT. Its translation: CASSIDRNTEAFF.

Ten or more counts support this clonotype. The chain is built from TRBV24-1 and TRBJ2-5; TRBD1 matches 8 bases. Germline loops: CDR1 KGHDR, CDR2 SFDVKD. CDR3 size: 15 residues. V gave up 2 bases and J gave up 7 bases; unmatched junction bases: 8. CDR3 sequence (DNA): TGTGCCACCAGTGATTCCGGGACAGGTTCGGGGACCCAGTACTTC. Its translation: CATSDSGTGSGTQYF.

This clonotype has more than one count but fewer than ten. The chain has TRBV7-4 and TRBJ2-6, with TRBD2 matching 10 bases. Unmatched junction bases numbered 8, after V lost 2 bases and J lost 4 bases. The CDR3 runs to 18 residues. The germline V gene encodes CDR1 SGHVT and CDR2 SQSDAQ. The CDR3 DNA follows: TGTGCCAGCAGCTTAATAGCGGGAGGCCCGGGAGGGGCCAACGTCCTGACTTTC. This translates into CASSLIAGGPGGANVLTF.

The CDR3 spells CASSPKLETGGGFRPRTEQYF. As DNA, the CDR3 is TGCGCCAGCAGCCCCAAGTTGGAGACGGGAGGCGGCTTTAGACCCCGCACCGAGCAGTACTTC. This sequence joins TRBV5-1 and TRBJ2-7; TRBD2 agrees at 7 bases. V lost 4 bases, J lost 6 bases, and 31 bases stayed unmatched. This CDR3 has 21 residues. Germline CDR1 SGHRS, CDR2 YFSETQ.

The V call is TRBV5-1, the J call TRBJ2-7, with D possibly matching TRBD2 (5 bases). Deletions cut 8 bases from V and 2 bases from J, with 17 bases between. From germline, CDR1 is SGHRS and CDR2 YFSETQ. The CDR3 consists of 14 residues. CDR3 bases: TGCGCCAGTTACCGGGAAGTAAACCCCTACGAGCAGTACTTC. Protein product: CASYREVNPYEQYF.

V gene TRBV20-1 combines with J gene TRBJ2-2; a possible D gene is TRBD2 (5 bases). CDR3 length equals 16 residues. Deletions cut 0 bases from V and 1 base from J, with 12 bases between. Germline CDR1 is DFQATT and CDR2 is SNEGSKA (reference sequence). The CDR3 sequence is CSARDSGLRNTGELFF. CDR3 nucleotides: TGCAGTGCTAGAGATTCGGGATTAAGGAACACCGGGGAGCTGTTTTTT.

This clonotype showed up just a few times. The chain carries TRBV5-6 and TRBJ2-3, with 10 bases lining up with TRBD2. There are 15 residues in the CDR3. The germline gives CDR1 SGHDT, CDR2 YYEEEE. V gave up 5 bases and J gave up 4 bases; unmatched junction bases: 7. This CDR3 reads CASRYSGRPPDTQYF. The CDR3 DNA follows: TGTGCCAGCAGGTATAGCGGGAGGCCCCCAGATACGCAGTATTTT.

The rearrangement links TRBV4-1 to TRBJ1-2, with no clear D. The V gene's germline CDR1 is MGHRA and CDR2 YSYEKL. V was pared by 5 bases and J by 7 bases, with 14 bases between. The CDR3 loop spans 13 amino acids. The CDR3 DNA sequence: TGCGCCAGCAGCGGCCGGGCGCCGGCTGGCTACACCTTC. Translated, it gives CASSGRAPAGYTF.

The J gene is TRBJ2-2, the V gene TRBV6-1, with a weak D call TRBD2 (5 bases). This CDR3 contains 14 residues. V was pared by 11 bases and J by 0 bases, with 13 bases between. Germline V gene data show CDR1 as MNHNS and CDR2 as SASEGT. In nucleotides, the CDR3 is TGTGCCGCCCTTGAGCGGTCGAACACCGGGGAGCTGTTTTTT. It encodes CAALERSNTGELFF.

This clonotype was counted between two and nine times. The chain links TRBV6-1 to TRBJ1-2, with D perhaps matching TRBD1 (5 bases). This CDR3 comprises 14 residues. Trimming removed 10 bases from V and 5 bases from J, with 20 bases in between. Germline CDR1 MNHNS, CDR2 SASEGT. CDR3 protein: CATGTIRGAYGYTF. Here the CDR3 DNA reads TGTGCCACCGGGACCATTCGAGGTGCTTATGGCTACACCTTC.

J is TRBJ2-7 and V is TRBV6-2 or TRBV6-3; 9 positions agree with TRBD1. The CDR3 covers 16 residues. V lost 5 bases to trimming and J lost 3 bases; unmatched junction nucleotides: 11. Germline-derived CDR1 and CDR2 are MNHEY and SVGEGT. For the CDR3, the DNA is TGTGCCAGCAGTCAGACGGACAGGGGAGGATACTACGAGCAGTACTTC. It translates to CASSQTDRGGYYEQYF.

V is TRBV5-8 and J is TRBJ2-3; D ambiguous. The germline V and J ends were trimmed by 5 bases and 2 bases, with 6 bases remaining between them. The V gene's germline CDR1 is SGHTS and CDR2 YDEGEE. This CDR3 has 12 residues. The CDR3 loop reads CASRQNTDTQYF. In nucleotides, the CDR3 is TGTGCCAGCAGGCAAAACACAGATACGCAGTATTTT.

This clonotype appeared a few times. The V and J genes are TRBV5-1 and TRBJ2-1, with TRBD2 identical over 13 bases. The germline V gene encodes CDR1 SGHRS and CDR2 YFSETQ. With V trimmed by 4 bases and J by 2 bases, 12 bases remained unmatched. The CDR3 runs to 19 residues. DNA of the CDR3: TGCGCCAGCAGCGAGTGGCTCCTCACTAGCGGGAGGGCCTACAATGAGCAGTTCTTC. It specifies CASSEWLLTSGRAYNEQFF.

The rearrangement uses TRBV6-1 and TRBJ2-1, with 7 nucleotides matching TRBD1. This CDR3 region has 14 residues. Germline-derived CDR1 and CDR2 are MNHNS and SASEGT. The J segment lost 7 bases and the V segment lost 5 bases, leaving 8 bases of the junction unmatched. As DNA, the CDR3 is TGTGCCAGCAGTCCCGGGACAGAGCGGAATGAGCAGTTCTTC. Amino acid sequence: CASSPGTERNEQFF.

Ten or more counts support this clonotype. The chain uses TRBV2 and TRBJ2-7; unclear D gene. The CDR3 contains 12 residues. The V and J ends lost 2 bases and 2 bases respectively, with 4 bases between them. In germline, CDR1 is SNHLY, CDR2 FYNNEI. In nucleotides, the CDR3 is TGTGCCAGCAGTGAAAGTGCCTACGAGCAGTACTTC. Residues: CASSESAYEQYF.